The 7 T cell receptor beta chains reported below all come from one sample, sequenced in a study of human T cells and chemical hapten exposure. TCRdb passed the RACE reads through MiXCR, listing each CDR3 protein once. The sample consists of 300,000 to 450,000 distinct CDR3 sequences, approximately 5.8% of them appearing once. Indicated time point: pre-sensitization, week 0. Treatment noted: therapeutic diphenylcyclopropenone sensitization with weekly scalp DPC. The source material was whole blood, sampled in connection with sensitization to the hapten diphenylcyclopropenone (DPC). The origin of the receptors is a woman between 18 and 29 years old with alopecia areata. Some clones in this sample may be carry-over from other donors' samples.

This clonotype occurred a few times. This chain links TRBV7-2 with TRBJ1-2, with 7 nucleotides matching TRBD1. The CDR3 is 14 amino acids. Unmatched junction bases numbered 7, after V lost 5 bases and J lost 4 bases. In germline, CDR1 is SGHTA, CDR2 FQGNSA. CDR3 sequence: CASSPDRSGYGYTF. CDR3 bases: TGTGCCAGCAGCCCGGACAGGAGCGGCTATGGCTACACCTTC.

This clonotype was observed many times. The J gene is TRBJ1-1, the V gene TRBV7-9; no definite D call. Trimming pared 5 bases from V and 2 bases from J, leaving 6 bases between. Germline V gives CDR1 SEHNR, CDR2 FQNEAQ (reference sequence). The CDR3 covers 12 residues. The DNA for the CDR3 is TGTGCCAGCAGCCCACTAAACACTGAAGCTTTCTTT. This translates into CASSPLNTEAFF. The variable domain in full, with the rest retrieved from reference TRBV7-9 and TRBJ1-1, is DTGVSQNPRHKITKRGQNVTFRCDPISEHNRLYWYRQTLGQGPEFLTYFQNEAQLEKSRLLSDRFSAERPKGSFSTLEIQRTEQGDSAMYLCASSPLNTEAFFGQGTRLTVV.

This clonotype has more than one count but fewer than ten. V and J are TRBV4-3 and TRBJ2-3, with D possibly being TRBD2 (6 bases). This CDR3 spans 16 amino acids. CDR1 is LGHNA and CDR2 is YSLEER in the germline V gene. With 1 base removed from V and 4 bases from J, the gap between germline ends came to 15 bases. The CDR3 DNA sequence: TGCGCCAGCAGCCAAGCATCGGCGGGGTACGCAGATACGCAGTATTTT. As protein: CASSQASAGYADTQYF.

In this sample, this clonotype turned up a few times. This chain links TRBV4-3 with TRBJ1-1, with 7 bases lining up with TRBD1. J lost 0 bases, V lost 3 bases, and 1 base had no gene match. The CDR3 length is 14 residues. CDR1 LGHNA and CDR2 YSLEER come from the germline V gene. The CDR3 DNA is TGCGCCAGCAGCCAGGGACAGTTGAACACTGAAGCTTTCTTT. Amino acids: CASSQGQLNTEAFF.

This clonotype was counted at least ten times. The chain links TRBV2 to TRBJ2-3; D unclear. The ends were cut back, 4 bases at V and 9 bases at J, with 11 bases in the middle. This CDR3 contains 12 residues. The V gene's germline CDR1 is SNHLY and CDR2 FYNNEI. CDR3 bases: TGTGCCAGCAGTGTAGACCTGAACACGCAGTATTTT. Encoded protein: CASSVDLNTQYF.

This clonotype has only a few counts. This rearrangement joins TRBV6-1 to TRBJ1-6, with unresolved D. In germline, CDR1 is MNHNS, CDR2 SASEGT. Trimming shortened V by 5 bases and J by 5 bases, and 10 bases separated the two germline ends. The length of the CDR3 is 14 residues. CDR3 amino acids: CASSPDGNNSPLHF. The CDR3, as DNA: TGTGCCAGCAGTCCCGACGGAAATAATTCACCCCTCCACTTT.

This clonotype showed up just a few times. The CDR3 region is CASSTPGGGDEQFF. CDR3 nucleotide sequence: TGTGCCAGCAGCACACCAGGGGGCGGCGATGAGCAGTTCTTC. The chain employs TRBV5-4 and TRBJ2-1; 8 bases are shared with TRBD1. Germline values: CDR1 SGHNT, CDR2 YYREEE (reference sequence). The length of the CDR3 is 14 residues. Trimming cost V 4 bases and J 8 bases; bases outside gene matches: 8.